The source of this T cell receptor beta chain is a study of blood T cell repertoires in COVID-19. Study-wide context: Collection of acute and convalescent COVID-19 samples took place in the United States, Italy and Spain. PBMCs, B-cell-depleted T cells, or T cells provided the cDNA or gDNA that made up the material.

CDR1 is MNHEY and CDR2 is SVGEGT in the germline V gene. The V segment lost 6 bases and the J segment 6 bases; nucleotides outside the gene matches: 5. This CDR3 is built from 14 residues. Authors' analysis steps: Reference gene primer amplification in the assay estimated nucleated cell counts. Some clones are missing from TCRdb's copy, which holds only in-frame ones; the method was immunoSEQ multiplex PCR. V and J calls and clone size are given by that table; D and trimming were obtained from the DNA. The top ten hold approximately 3.4% of the sample, which has 98,000 or so clones, roughly four fifths seen once.

The chain uses TRBV6-2 or TRBV6-3 and TRBJ1-6; TRBD1 aligns across 7 bases. Source material: peripheral blood. This clonotype was sampled from a woman of 80 years or more with active or convalescent COVID-19. The CDR3 nucleotides are TGTGCCAGCAGCCCGACAGGGAGTAATTCACCCCTCCACTTT. Translated, it gives CASSPTGSNSPLHF.